These 2 T cell receptor beta chains originate from one sample sequenced in a study of spatial heterogeneity in lung cancer. Time point indicated: sample taken at primary tumor resection. Each CDR3 protein gets one entry after TCRdb re-called the 5' RACE reads with MiXCR. This table has around 6,700 distinct CDR3 sequences, 6.5% to 7.5% appearing once. Sequencing used PBMCs, obtained at surgery. The receptors derive from a male donor with early-stage non-small cell lung cancer.

This sequence joins TRBV10-3 and TRBJ2-1, with 11 bases that match TRBD1. This CDR3 has 14 residues. The V and J ends lost 4 bases and 7 bases, in that order; junction bases with no gene match: 3. Germline CDR1 and CDR2: ENHRY and SYGVKD. CDR3 sequence (DNA): TGTGCCATCAGTGGGGACAGGGGGGTGAATGAGCAGTTCTTC. Amino acids: CAISGDRGVNEQFF.

This clonotype was seen repeatedly, ten times or more. The gene calls are TRBV10-3 and TRBJ2-3, with D possibly matching TRBD2 (7 bases). Germline V gene sequence: CDR1 ENHRY, CDR2 SYGVKD. V shed 6 bases and J shed 5 bases, with 15 bases lying between them. The CDR3 runs to 14 residues. The CDR3 is CAIRGGHDGDTQYF. The CDR3 nucleotides read TGTGCCATCAGGGGGGGGCATGATGGAGATACGCAGTATTTT.